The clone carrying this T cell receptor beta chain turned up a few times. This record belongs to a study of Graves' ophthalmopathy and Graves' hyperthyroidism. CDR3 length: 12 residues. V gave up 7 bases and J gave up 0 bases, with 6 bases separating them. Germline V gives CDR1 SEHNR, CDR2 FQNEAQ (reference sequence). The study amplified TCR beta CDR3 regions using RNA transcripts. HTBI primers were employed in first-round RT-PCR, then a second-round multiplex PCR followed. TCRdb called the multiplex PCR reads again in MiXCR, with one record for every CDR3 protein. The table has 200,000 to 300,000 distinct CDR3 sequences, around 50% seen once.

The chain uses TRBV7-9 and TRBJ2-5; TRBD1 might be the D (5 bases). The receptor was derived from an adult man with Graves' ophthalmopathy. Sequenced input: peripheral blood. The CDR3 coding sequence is TGTGCCAGCACAGGGTACCAAGAGACCCAGTACTTC. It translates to CASTGYQETQYF.